This T cell receptor beta chain appears in the sequencing data of a study of control samples from healthy donors and cancer patients. Sequencing was performed with immunoSEQ multiplex PCR; in TCRdb, only in-frame clones are kept and a portion is missing. The sample has roughly 140,000 clones; 75% to 90% are singletons. This receptor was identified in a man aged 30 to 45 in good health. Source material: blood.

CDR3 in DNA: TGTGCCAGCAGTTACACCCAATCAGGGGTGGGTAGTCAGCCCCAGCATTTT. It specifies CASSYTQSGVGSQPQHF. V usage is TRBV6-2 or TRBV6-3 and J usage is TRBJ1-5; TRBD1 is a possible D gene (6 bases). V was trimmed by 2 bases and J by 6 bases, leaving 20 bases between them. From germline, CDR1 is MNHEY and CDR2 SVGEGT. This CDR3 is 17 amino acids long.